The following is a T cell receptor beta chain sequence with its context. Its target is unknown. The sample is drawn from a study of CD8+ T cells in alopecia areata. Across the whole study: Oral tofacitinib (5 to 10 mg twice daily) was administered to treated patients.

Study-wide points: Scalp samples also yield sequences of resident alphabeta T cells from normal skin. Affected lesional scalp, above all in alopecia totalis/universalis, was more clonal than normal scalp. Unlike in mice, where it was clearer, TCR sharing across patients was less clear, possibly HLA-related.

Sequencing used cDNA as its template, made by extracting RNA and reverse transcribing it. Using immunoSEQ multiplex PCR, the repertoire was profiled, and TCRdb retains in-frame clones only, with some absent. Altogether 170,000 or so clones are present, about 63% being singletons, with the ten largest covering about 15%. Trimming cost V 10 bases and J 9 bases; bases outside gene matches: 11. The CDR3 has 13 amino acids. Germline V gene sequence: CDR1 ENHRY, CDR2 SYGVKD. The sample in question was CD4+ T cells sorted from blood, obtained at week 0. This sequence joins TRBV10-3 and TRBJ1-5, with 8 bases identical to TRBD1. This TCR derives from a human donor with alopecia areata. This CDR3 is CASRGQGSGPQHF. CDR3 nucleotide sequence: TGTGCCAGCAGAGGACAGGGATCCGGGCCCCAGCATTTT.